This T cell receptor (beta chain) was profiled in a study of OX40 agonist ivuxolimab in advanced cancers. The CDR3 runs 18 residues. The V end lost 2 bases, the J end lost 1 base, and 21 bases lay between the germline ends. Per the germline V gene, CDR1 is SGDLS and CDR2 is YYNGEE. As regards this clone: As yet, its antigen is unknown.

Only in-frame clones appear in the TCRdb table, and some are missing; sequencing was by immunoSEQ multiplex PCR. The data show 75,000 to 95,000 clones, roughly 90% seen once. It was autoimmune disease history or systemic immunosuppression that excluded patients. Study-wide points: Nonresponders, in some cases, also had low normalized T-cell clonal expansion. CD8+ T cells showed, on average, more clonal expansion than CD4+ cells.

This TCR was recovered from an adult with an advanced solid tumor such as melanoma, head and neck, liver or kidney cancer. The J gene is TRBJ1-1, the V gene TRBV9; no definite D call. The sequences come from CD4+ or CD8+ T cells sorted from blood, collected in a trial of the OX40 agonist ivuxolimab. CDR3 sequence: CASSVRVDVWAKNTEAFF. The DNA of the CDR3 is TGTGCCAGCAGCGTCCGAGTGGACGTTTGGGCAAAGAACACTGAAGCTTTCTTT.